The clone carrying this TCR beta chain was detected a few times. The antigen remains undetermined. Trimming at V came to 3 bases and at J to 9 bases, leaving 17 bases not matched to a gene. Germline V gene lookup returns CDR1 SGHKS and CDR2 YYEKEE (reference sequence). CDR3 length: 16 amino acids. MiXCR, applied by TCRdb to the 5' RACE reads, yields one record per CDR3 protein. The sample yields 210,000 or so distinct CDR3 sequences, approximately 8% seen once. This sample was taken from a study of CD8 T cells in ankylosing spondylitis. Regarding the study as a whole: Clones linked with disease were CD8+ and fairly uncommon in the peripheral blood. Ankylosing spondylitis blood appeared to carry a characteristic TCR beta motif of roughly eight highly homologous variants.

The chain employs TRBV5-5 and TRBJ2-7, with 8 bases lining up with TRBD2. The sequencing input was blood, either unsorted or a sorted T cell fraction (not recorded which). The sequence was obtained from a female donor with ankylosing spondylitis or in good health (not recorded which). DNA for the CDR3: TGTGCCAGCAGCTCGCGACCCGGACTAGCTCTTCCGTGGCAGTACTTC. Translated: CASSSRPGLALPWQYF.